The present T cell receptor (beta chain) was sequenced within a study of blood T cell repertoires in COVID-19. The J segment lost 2 bases and the V segment lost 6 bases, leaving 5 bases of the junction unmatched. This CDR3 comprises 15 residues. From germline, CDR1 is MNHEY and CDR2 SVGAGI. Per the original methods: The authors estimated nucleated cell counts from reference gene primer amplification. Profiled with immunoSEQ multiplex PCR; TCRdb holds only in-frame clones, not every one. That table is the source of V, J and clone size, and D and trimming were worked out from the DNA. The sample holds 110,000 or so clones, around 90% seen once.

Sequencing used peripheral blood. The sequence was obtained from a woman in her forties or fifties with acute or convalescent COVID-19. The rearrangement joins TRBV6-5 to TRBJ2-2; 8 bases match TRBD1. CDR3 in amino acids: CASSRTGPNTGELFF. The CDR3 DNA is TGTGCCAGCAGCCGGACAGGGCCAAACACCGGGGAGCTGTTTTTT.